Included here is one TCR beta chain sequence, with context. This sample is drawn from a study of OX40 agonist ivuxolimab in advanced cancers. Sequenced by immunoSEQ multiplex PCR; TCRdb stores in-frame clones only, minus some. The sample carries fewer than 65,000 clones, about 90% recorded once. The receptor comes from an adult with an advanced solid tumor such as melanoma, head and neck, liver or kidney cancer. Sequenced material: CD4+ or CD8+ T cells sorted from blood, taken in a trial of the OX40 agonist ivuxolimab.

The CDR3 loop is CSPVVGGGRDQETQYF. In DNA, the CDR3 is TGCAGCCCCGTGGTAGGGGGAGGACGGGACCAAGAGACCCAGTACTTC. The genes are TRBV29-1 and TRBJ2-5, with D perhaps assigned TRBD1 or TRBD2 (6 bases each). Germline lookup yields CDR1 SQVTM and CDR2 ANQGSEA. Trimming left V 8 bases short and J 0 bases short, with 22 bases between. The CDR3 runs to 16 residues.